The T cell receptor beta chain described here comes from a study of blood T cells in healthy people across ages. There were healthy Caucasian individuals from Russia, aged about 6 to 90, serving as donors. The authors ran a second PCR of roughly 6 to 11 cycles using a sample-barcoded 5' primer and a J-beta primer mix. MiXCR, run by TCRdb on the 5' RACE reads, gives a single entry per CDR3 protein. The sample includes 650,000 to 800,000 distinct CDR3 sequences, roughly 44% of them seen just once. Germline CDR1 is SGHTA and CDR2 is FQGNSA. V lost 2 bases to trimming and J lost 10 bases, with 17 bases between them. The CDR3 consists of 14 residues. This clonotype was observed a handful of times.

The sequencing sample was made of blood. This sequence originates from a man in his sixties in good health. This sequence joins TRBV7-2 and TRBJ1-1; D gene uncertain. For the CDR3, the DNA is TGTGCCAGCAGCTTATTAGAGCGAAACTGGGGAGCTTTCTTT. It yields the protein CASSLLERNWGAFF.